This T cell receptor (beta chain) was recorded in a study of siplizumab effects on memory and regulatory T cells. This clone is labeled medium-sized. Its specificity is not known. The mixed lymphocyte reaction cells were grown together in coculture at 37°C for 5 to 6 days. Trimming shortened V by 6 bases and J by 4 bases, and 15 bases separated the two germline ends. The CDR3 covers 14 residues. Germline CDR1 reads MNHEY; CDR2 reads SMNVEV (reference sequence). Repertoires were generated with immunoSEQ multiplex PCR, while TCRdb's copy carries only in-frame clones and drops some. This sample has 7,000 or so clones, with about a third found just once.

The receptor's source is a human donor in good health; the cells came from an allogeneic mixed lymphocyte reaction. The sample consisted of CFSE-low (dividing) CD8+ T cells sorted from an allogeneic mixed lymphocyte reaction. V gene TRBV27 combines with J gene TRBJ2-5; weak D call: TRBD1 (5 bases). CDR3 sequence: CASSLMQGVETQYF. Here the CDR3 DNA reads TGTGCCAGCAGCCTCATGCAGGGCGTAGAGACCCAGTACTTC.